Below are 24 T cell receptor beta chains sequenced from a single sample in a study of cytomegalovirus exposure and HLA in healthy donors. This PCR relied on a set of 60 Vbeta primers and 13 Jbeta primers. Method: immunoSEQ multiplex PCR; TCRdb's copy keeps in-frame clones and lacks some. The repertoire holds approximately 88,000 clones, with 77% as singletons. The sample consisted of PBMCs. The receptors here all came from a man younger than 45 in good health and CMV-seronegative.

The chain's CDR3 is CASTETGLITGELFF. CDR3 sequence (DNA): TGTGCCAGCACTGAGACAGGCCTTATCACCGGGGAGCTGTTTTTT. The J gene is TRBJ2-2, the V gene TRBV7-9; D may be TRBD1 (6 bases). With 7 bases removed from V and 4 bases from J, the gap between germline ends came to 16 bases. The CDR3 covers 15 residues. Germline assignment: CDR1 SEHNR and CDR2 FQNEAQ (reference sequence).

The chain recombines TRBV19 with TRBJ2-1, with no clear D. The CDR3 length is 13 residues. V lost 3 bases and J lost 4, with 7 bases in between. Looked up from germline, CDR1 is LNHDA and CDR2 is SQIVND (reference sequence). The CDR3 region has the DNA TGTGCCAGTAGTATTTTACATTACAATGAGCAGTTCTTC. Encoded protein: CASSILHYNEQFF.

The chain uses TRBV28 and TRBJ2-7, with 9 nucleotides matching TRBD1. The CDR3 is 17 amino acids. Looked up from germline, CDR1 is MDHEN and CDR2 is SYDVKM. V lost 2 bases and J lost 4; bases outside the gene matches: 12. This CDR3 is CASSLGRNRGRQYEQYF. As DNA, the CDR3 is TGTGCCAGCAGTTTAGGGCGAAACAGGGGGCGGCAATACGAGCAGTACTTC.

This clone has only a few counts. The chain employs TRBV6-6 and TRBJ2-7, with a tentative D call TRBD2 (5 bases). The CDR3 covers 14 residues. Germline V gene lookup returns CDR1 MNHNY and CDR2 SVGAGI (reference sequence). V gave up 6 bases and J gave up 3 bases, with 15 bases separating them. The CDR3 region is CASRLSSLVYEQYF. The CDR3 DNA is TGTGCCAGCAGGCTTTCTAGCCTCGTCTACGAGCAGTACTTC.

The genes are TRBV28 and TRBJ1-2; TRBD1 matches at 7 bases. This CDR3 is 12 amino acids long. From germline, CDR1 is MDHEN and CDR2 SYDVKM. Unmatched junction bases numbered 1, after V lost 5 bases and J lost 4 bases. CDR3 loop: CASSRDSYGYTF. In nucleotides, the CDR3 is TGTGCCAGCAGTCGGGACAGCTATGGCTACACCTTC.

The chain carries TRBV28 and TRBJ2-2; 8 nucleotides agree with TRBD1. CDR3 length equals 16 residues. The V segment lost 5 bases and the J segment 2 bases; nucleotides outside the gene matches: 7. CDR1 and CDR2 (germline): MDHEN, SYDVKM. This CDR3 is CASSLDRGGNTGELFF. CDR3 DNA: TGTGCCAGCAGTCTTGACAGGGGAGGAAACACCGGGGAGCTGTTTTTT.

This clone has a single count. The CDR3 protein is CASSFEHTGELFF. The DNA for the CDR3 is TGTGCCAGCAGCTTCGAGCACACCGGGGAGCTGTTTTTT. The chain joins TRBV7-2 to TRBJ2-2; D is unclear. Germline loops: CDR1 SGHTA, CDR2 FQGNSA. The CDR3 totals 13 residues. V was shortened by 3 bases and J by 3 bases, with 5 bases between the two germline ends.

This rearrangement joins TRBV4-3 to TRBJ1-5, with TRBD1 as a possible D gene (5 bases). In germline, CDR1 is LGHNA, CDR2 YSLEER. The CDR3 is 18 residues long. V lost 0 bases, J lost 3 bases, and 18 bases lay in between. DNA for the CDR3: TGCGCCAGCAGCCAAGATCCCTGGACACTTAATTCCAATCAGCCCCAGCATTTT. Translated, it gives CASSQDPWTLNSNQPQHF.

CDR3 residues: CASSVFRGETQYF. The DNA of the CDR3 is TGTGCCAGCAGTGTTTTCAGGGGCGAGACCCAGTACTTC. This chain connects TRBV6-1 to TRBJ2-5; tentatively, D is TRBD1 (6 bases). Germline-derived CDR1 and CDR2 are MNHNS and SASEGT. V gave up 4 bases and J gave up 5 bases, with 11 bases separating them. The CDR3 totals 13 residues.

This clone has more than one count but fewer than ten. J is TRBJ2-1 and V is TRBV19; 13 bases agree with TRBD2. Trimming cost V 7 bases and J 2 bases; bases outside gene matches: 2. This CDR3 region has 15 residues. Germline CDR1 is LNHDA and CDR2 is SQIVND (reference sequence). In DNA form, the CDR3 reads TGTGCCAGTAAAGGGACTAGCGGGGCCTACAATGAGCAGTTCTTC. Its protein product is CASKGTSGAYNEQFF.

The V gene is TRBV5-1, the J gene TRBJ2-5; TRBD1 aligns across 11 bases. The CDR3 loop spans 14 amino acids. Germline CDR1 SGHRS, CDR2 YFSETQ. J was trimmed by 11 bases and V by 4 bases; bases with no gene match: 10. CDR3 coding DNA: TGCGCCAGCAGCCCCGGACAGGGGGCTAGGGAGCAGTACTTC. Protein product: CASSPGQGAREQYF.

This chain links TRBV28 with TRBJ1-2; D gene unclear. The germline V and J ends were trimmed by 2 bases and 2 bases, with 6 bases remaining between them. CDR1 and CDR2 from the germline V gene are MDHEN and SYDVKM. This CDR3 region has 13 residues. CDR3 bases: TGTGCCAGCAGTTTAGTGGGCAACTATGGCTACACCTTC. It encodes CASSLVGNYGYTF.

J is TRBJ2-3 and V is TRBV11-2, with D maybe TRBD1 (5 bases). The V end was cut by 1 base, the J end by 3 bases, with 11 bases between. The CDR3 length is 15 residues. The germline V gene has CDR1 SGHAT and CDR2 FQNNGV. The CDR3 DNA reads as TGTGCCAGCAGCTTAGGGCAAGCAGGGACAGATACGCAGTATTTT. This codes for CASSLGQAGTDTQYF.

The chain carries TRBV11-2 and TRBJ2-1; the D gene is possibly TRBD2 (5 bases). From germline, CDR1 is SGHAT and CDR2 FQNNGV. The CDR3 is 11 amino acids. V was cut by 5 bases and J by 9 bases, with 8 bases left in between. The DNA of the CDR3 is TGTGCCAGCAGCATAGGAGGTGAGCAGTTCTTC. Translating gives CASSIGGEQFF.

The rearrangement uses TRBV7-6 and TRBJ1-5; 9 positions match TRBD1. CDR3 length: 15 amino acids. V was pared by 1 base and J by 4 bases, with 2 bases of the junction left unmatched. Germline V gives CDR1 SGHVS, CDR2 FNYEAQ. Written as DNA, the CDR3 is TGTGCCAGCAGCTTAGGGACAGGGGAGAATCAGCCCCAGCATTTT. Its protein product is CASSLGTGENQPQHF.

This clone turned up a few times. The rearrangement joins TRBV28 to TRBJ1-5; 7 bases line up with TRBD1. Per the germline V gene, CDR1 is MDHEN and CDR2 is SYDVKM. V lost 7 bases to trimming and J lost 4 bases; unmatched junction nucleotides: 13. The CDR3 is 16 amino acids. In nucleotides, the CDR3 is TGTGCCAGCATTGGGGCAGGGGGTATCCCAAATCAGCCCCAGCATTTT. Translating it yields CASIGAGGIPNQPQHF.

This clone was counted between two and nine times. The chain combines TRBV28 with TRBJ1-2; D is unresolved. The germline V gene encodes CDR1 MDHEN and CDR2 SYDVKM. V gave up 5 bases and J gave up 4 bases, with 17 bases separating them. This CDR3 has 15 amino acids. The DNA of the CDR3 is TGTGCCAGCAGTCCCCCGCGGGCAACTCTCTATGGCTACACCTTC. Translated, it gives CASSPPRATLYGYTF.

This chain joins TRBV25-1 and TRBJ2-7; tentatively, D is TRBD1 (6 bases). V lost 5 bases to trimming and J lost 3 bases, with 11 bases between them. Germline V CDR1 and CDR2: MGHDK, SYGVNS. CDR3 size: 13 residues. The CDR3 DNA reads TGTGCCAGCAGTCGACAGGAGAACTACGAGCAGTACTTC. Amino acid sequence: CASSRQENYEQYF.

This clone has only a few counts. This chain joins TRBV29-1 and TRBJ2-1; 8 positions agree with TRBD2. CDR1 is SQVTM and CDR2 is ANQGSEA in the germline V gene. The CDR3 extends over 15 amino acids. V lost 3 bases, J lost 10 bases, and 14 bases stayed unmatched. The CDR3 is CSVDTPERESWEQFF. In DNA form, the CDR3 reads TGCAGCGTTGATACCCCGGAGCGGGAGTCGTGGGAGCAGTTCTTC.

The chain couples TRBV6-1 to TRBJ1-1; TRBD1 might be the D (6 bases). Germline V lookup: CDR1 MNHNS, CDR2 SASEGT. This CDR3 comprises 13 residues. V was pared by 4 bases and J by 3 bases, with 9 bases between. The CDR3 reads CASSGTGYTEAFF. In DNA form, the CDR3 reads TGTGCCAGCAGTGGTACAGGGTACACTGAAGCTTTCTTT.

J is TRBJ1-2 and V is TRBV7-9, with D perhaps matching TRBD1 (5 bases). The V end lost 3 bases, the J end lost 4 bases, and 18 bases lay between the germline ends. The germline V gene has CDR1 SEHNR and CDR2 FQNEAQ (reference sequence). This CDR3 has 16 residues. The CDR3 coding sequence is TGTGCCAGCAGCTTCTCTGGTCAAGGGACTTCCTATGGCTACACCTTC. It encodes CASSFSGQGTSYGYTF.

The V call is TRBV5-1, the J call TRBJ1-4, with D perhaps matching TRBD1 (5 bases). V lost 2 bases to trimming and J lost 3 bases, with 8 bases between them. CDR3 length: 14 residues. The V gene's germline CDR1 is SGHRS and CDR2 YFSETQ. Written as DNA, the CDR3 is TGCGCCAGCAGCTTCCGGGGGGCTAATGAAAAACTGTTTTTT. Translation: CASSFRGANEKLFF.

The V and J genes are TRBV28 and TRBJ2-7; D not certain. There are 13 residues in the CDR3. The V gene's germline CDR1 is MDHEN and CDR2 SYDVKM. Trimming cost V 2 bases and J 2 bases, with 7 bases left between them. CDR3 sequence reads: CASSLETPYEQYF. The CDR3, as DNA: TGTGCCAGCAGTTTAGAGACACCCTACGAGCAGTACTTC.

A single count supports this clone. An end of the junction does not agree with germline; a read error may underlie this. V gene TRBV6-1 combines with J gene TRBJ1-2; D possibly corresponds to TRBD1 (6 bases). In germline, CDR1 is MNHNS, CDR2 SASEGT. The CDR3 totals 15 residues. CDR3 bases: TGTGCCAACAGTGAACTGGCAGGGGAGGGCTATGGCTACACCTTC. Translation: CANSELAGEGYGYTF.